The clone carrying this T cell receptor beta chain was counted only a few times. The CDR3 is 18 residues long. Seattle enrolled patients during active infection and tracked them longitudinally. In the original processing: Reference gene primers were amplified, and this amplification served to estimate nucleated cell counts. Assay used: immunoSEQ multiplex PCR; TCRdb lists only in-frame clones, some missing. The V and J calls and clone size are taken from that table; D and trimming were inferred from the DNA. The profile covers 200,000 or so clones, with approximately 90% appearing a single time and roughly 2.7% taken by the ten largest. This entry comes from a study of blood T cell repertoires in COVID-19.

The chain has TRBV21-1 and TRBJ1-4; whether TRBD1, the table's D call, matches the DNA was not checked. TRBV21-1 is designated a pseudogene. Input material: peripheral blood. This sequence originates from a man aged 25-45 years with COVID-19, enrolled during active disease. The CDR3 DNA reads as TGTGCCAGCAGCCCCTCATCACAGGGAAGGATTGCGGTGGAAAAACTGTTTTTT. It yields the protein CASSPSSQGRIAVEKLFF.